This is a list of T cell receptor beta chains from one sample in a study of cytomegalovirus exposure and HLA in healthy donors. The data were produced by immunoSEQ multiplex PCR, yet TCRdb's version contains in-frame clones alone and is incomplete. This sample carries 150,000 to 200,000 clones, over 60% of them seen once, and the ten largest clones take 0.85% to 1%. The sequenced sample was PBMCs. These receptors were collected from a woman aged 50 to 60 in good health and CMV-seropositive. The CDR3 runs from the conserved cysteine through the conserved F or W. The D gene is left open where the match is weak. Clone sizes are given selectively: once, few, many, or a class where the clone is expanded.

j_gene: TRBJ2-4; v_gene: TRBV27; abundance: NA; d_gene: NA; CDR3aa: CASSPSIGDMRLAKNIQYF; CDR3nt: TGTGCCAGCAGTCCGAGTATTGGGGACATGCGGCTAGCCAAAAACATTCAGTACTTC
j_gene: TRBJ2-1; v_gene: TRBV5-4; abundance: NA; d_gene: TRBD2; CDR3aa: CASSPRLASDNEQFF; CDR3nt: TGTGCCAGCAGCCCACGACTAGCGTCAGATAATGAGCAGTTCTTC
j_gene: TRBJ2-7; v_gene: TRBV5-1; abundance: NA; d_gene: NA; CDR3aa: CASSLSGTSYEQYF; CDR3nt: TGCGCCAGCAGCTTAAGCGGGACATCCTACGAGCAGTACTTC
j_gene: TRBJ2-5; v_gene: TRBV6-5; abundance: NA; d_gene: NA; CDR3aa: CASSNERQAAKYF; CDR3nt: TGTGCCAGCAGTAACGAACGACAGGCGGCCAAGTACTTC
j_gene: TRBJ2-7; v_gene: TRBV2; abundance: NA; d_gene: TRBD2; CDR3aa: CASSLAGVGIYEQYF; CDR3nt: TGTGCCAGCAGCCTAGCGGGAGTCGGTATCTACGAGCAGTACTTC
j_gene: TRBJ2-3; v_gene: TRBV7-2; abundance: NA; d_gene: TRBD2; CDR3aa: CASNRLAGGGDTQYF; CDR3nt: TGTGCCAGCAACAGACTAGCGGGGGGAGGAGATACGCAGTATTTT
j_gene: TRBJ2-7; v_gene: TRBV29-1; abundance: NA; d_gene: NA; CDR3aa: CSVERGRDGLYEQYF; CDR3nt: TGCAGCGTTGAACGTGGACGGGATGGTTTATACGAGCAGTACTTC
j_gene: TRBJ2-2; v_gene: TRBV5-8; abundance: NA; d_gene: NA; CDR3aa: CASTSSPTNTGELFF; CDR3nt: TGTGCCAGTACTAGCTCCCCGACGAACACCGGGGAGCTGTTTTTT
j_gene: TRBJ2-3; v_gene: TRBV4-1; abundance: NA; d_gene: NA; CDR3aa: CASSQVGGRGTDTQYF; CDR3nt: TGCGCCAGCAGCCAAGTCGGGGGGCGAGGCACAGATACGCAGTATTTT
j_gene: TRBJ2-7; v_gene: TRBV7-2; abundance: NA; d_gene: TRBD2; CDR3aa: CASSPRTSGGPHEQYF; CDR3nt: TGTGCCAGCAGCCCCCGGACTAGCGGGGGGCCCCACGAGCAGTACTTC
j_gene: TRBJ1-3; v_gene: TRBV6-1; abundance: NA; d_gene: NA; CDR3aa: CASRMGHGSGNTIYF; CDR3nt: TGTGCCAGCAGAATGGGACACGGATCAGGAAACACCATATATTTT
j_gene: TRBJ2-7; v_gene: TRBV6-5; abundance: NA; d_gene: TRBD2; CDR3aa: CASRLAGNYEQYF; CDR3nt: TGTGCCAGCCGACTAGCGGGAAACTACGAGCAGTACTTC
j_gene: TRBJ2-1; v_gene: TRBV2; abundance: few; d_gene: NA; CDR3aa: CASIAPWPGDEQFF; CDR3nt: TGTGCCAGCATCGCCCCGTGGCCGGGGGATGAGCAGTTCTTC
j_gene: TRBJ2-3; v_gene: TRBV9; abundance: NA; d_gene: NA; CDR3aa: CASSVWSPDKATDTQYF; CDR3nt: TGTGCCAGCAGCGTATGGTCTCCGGACAAGGCTACAGATACGCAGTATTTT
j_gene: TRBJ1-6; v_gene: TRBV5-4; abundance: NA; d_gene: NA; CDR3aa: CASSLEPGENSPLHF; CDR3nt: TGTGCCAGCAGCTTGGAACCGGGTGAGAATTCACCCCTCCACTTT
j_gene: TRBJ2-3; v_gene: TRBV9; abundance: NA; d_gene: TRBD1; CDR3aa: CASGTGWDGTQYF; CDR3nt: TGTGCCAGCGGGACAGGGTGGGACGGTACGCAGTATTTT
j_gene: TRBJ2-3; v_gene: TRBV5-6; abundance: NA; d_gene: NA; CDR3aa: CASSLGGEDTQYF; CDR3nt: TGTGCCAGCAGCTTGGGGGGGGAAGATACGCAGTATTTT
j_gene: TRBJ2-1; v_gene: TRBV5-1; abundance: NA; d_gene: NA; CDR3aa: CASSASGLYNEQFF; CDR3nt: TGCGCCAGCAGCGCTTCAGGGTTATACAATGAGCAGTTCTTC
j_gene: TRBJ2-5; v_gene: TRBV6-1; abundance: once; d_gene: NA; CDR3aa: CASSALTLPIGETQYF; CDR3nt: TGTGCCAGCAGTGCGCTTACGCTCCCGATCGGGGAGACCCAGTACTTC
j_gene: TRBJ1-3; v_gene: TRBV29-1; abundance: NA; d_gene: TRBD1; CDR3aa: CSASDRGRDTIYF; CDR3nt: TGCAGCGCTTCGGACAGGGGAAGGGACACCATATATTTT
j_gene: TRBJ1-5; v_gene: TRBV6-1; abundance: NA; d_gene: NA; CDR3aa: CASSVTDNQPQHF; CDR3nt: TGTGCCAGCAGTGTAACAGACAATCAGCCCCAGCATTTT
j_gene: TRBJ2-1; v_gene: TRBV6-1; abundance: NA; d_gene: NA; CDR3aa: CASSVRDGNNEQFF; CDR3nt: TGTGCCAGCAGTGTGCGGGACGGAAACAATGAGCAGTTCTTC
j_gene: TRBJ2-3; v_gene: TRBV21-1; abundance: NA; d_gene: NA; CDR3aa: CASPGYRPTDTQYF; CDR3nt: TGTGCCAGCCCAGGTTACAGGCCCACAGATACGCAGTATTTT
j_gene: TRBJ2-1; v_gene: TRBV6-5; abundance: NA; d_gene: TRBD2; CDR3aa: CASSYGLAGHEQFF; CDR3nt: TGTGCCAGCAGTTACGGACTAGCGGGCCATGAGCAGTTCTTC
j_gene: TRBJ1-2; v_gene: TRBV7-2; abundance: NA; d_gene: NA; CDR3aa: CASSLDGGTHYGYTF; CDR3nt: TGTGCCAGCAGCTTAGATGGGGGCACCCACTATGGCTACACCTTC
j_gene: TRBJ1-1; v_gene: TRBV5-1; abundance: NA; d_gene: NA; CDR3aa: CASASGRETFF; CDR3nt: TGCGCCAGCGCTTCGGGCAGGGAAACTTTCTTT
j_gene: TRBJ1-2; v_gene: TRBV6-1; abundance: NA; d_gene: NA; CDR3aa: CASSEALGGGYGYTF; CDR3nt: TGTGCCAGCAGTGAAGCGTTGGGAGGGGGATATGGCTACACCTTC
j_gene: TRBJ1-1; v_gene: TRBV5-1; abundance: NA; d_gene: NA; CDR3aa: CASRVSGDTEAFF; CDR3nt: TGCGCCAGCAGAGTATCAGGGGACACTGAAGCTTTCTTT
j_gene: TRBJ2-7; v_gene: TRBV28; abundance: NA; d_gene: TRBD2; CDR3aa: CASSLTSGTSELEQYF; CDR3nt: TGTGCCAGCAGTTTGACCTCCGGGACTAGCGAACTCGAGCAGTACTTC
j_gene: TRBJ1-1; v_gene: TRBV27; abundance: NA; d_gene: TRBD1; CDR3aa: CASRIGQGGSEAFF; CDR3nt: TGTGCCAGCAGAATAGGACAGGGTGGATCTGAAGCTTTCTTT
j_gene: TRBJ1-4; v_gene: TRBV6-5; abundance: few; d_gene: NA; CDR3aa: CASSSQGLGEKLFF; CDR3nt: TGTGCCAGCAGCTCCCAGGGGTTGGGTGAAAAACTGTTTTTT
j_gene: TRBJ2-3; v_gene: TRBV15; abundance: NA; d_gene: NA; CDR3aa: CATSRDLLSVTQYF; CDR3nt: TGTGCCACCAGCAGAGATCTGTTGAGCGTTACGCAGTATTTT
j_gene: TRBJ2-2; v_gene: TRBV28; abundance: NA; d_gene: NA; CDR3aa: CASSLTGNTGELFF; CDR3nt: TGTGCCAGCAGTTTAACGGGGAACACCGGGGAGCTGTTTTTT
j_gene: TRBJ1-2; v_gene: TRBV5-4; abundance: NA; d_gene: TRBD1; CDR3aa: CASSALTGASYGYTF; CDR3nt: TGTGCCAGCAGCGCTCTTACAGGGGCGTCGTATGGCTACACCTTC
j_gene: TRBJ2-1; v_gene: TRBV9; abundance: few; d_gene: NA; CDR3aa: CASSGSGYNEQFF; CDR3nt: TGTGCCAGCAGCGGGAGTGGCTACAATGAGCAGTTCTTC
j_gene: TRBJ2-3; v_gene: TRBV20-1; abundance: NA; d_gene: NA; CDR3aa: CSAHTDTQYF; CDR3nt: TGCAGTGCTCACACAGATACGCAGTATTTT
j_gene: TRBJ2-6; v_gene: TRBV7-9; abundance: NA; d_gene: TRBD2; CDR3aa: CASSLVWEGHSGANVLTF; CDR3nt: TGTGCCAGCAGCTTAGTATGGGAGGGCCATTCTGGGGCCAACGTCCTGACTTTC
j_gene: TRBJ2-1; v_gene: TRBV23-1; abundance: once; d_gene: NA; CDR3aa: CASSPDPDYPNEQFF; CDR3nt: TGCGCCAGCAGCCCGGACCCGGACTACCCCAATGAGCAGTTCTTC
j_gene: TRBJ2-7; v_gene: TRBV7-9; abundance: once; d_gene: NA; CDR3aa: CASSLAYGSYEQYF; CDR3nt: TGTGCCAGCAGCTTAGCCTACGGGAGCTACGAGCAGTACTTC
j_gene: TRBJ2-5; v_gene: TRBV9; abundance: NA; d_gene: TRBD2; CDR3aa: CASSVTGRETQYF; CDR3nt: TGTGCCAGCAGCGTAACCGGGAGGGAGACCCAGTACTTC
j_gene: TRBJ2-1; v_gene: TRBV27; abundance: NA; d_gene: TRBD1; CDR3aa: CASSAPGTGGLSEQFF; CDR3nt: TGTGCCAGCTCTGCACCCGGGACAGGGGGGCTAAGTGAGCAGTTCTTC
j_gene: TRBJ1-6; v_gene: TRBV9; abundance: once; d_gene: NA; CDR3aa: CASSVESGGGSPLHF; CDR3nt: TGTGCCAGCAGCGTAGAATCAGGTGGGGGGTCACCCCTCCACTTT
j_gene: TRBJ2-7; v_gene: TRBV15; abundance: NA; d_gene: NA; CDR3aa: CATSRDRVYEQYF; CDR3nt: TGTGCCACCAGCAGAGACAGGGTTTACGAGCAGTACTTC
j_gene: TRBJ1-3; v_gene: TRBV19; abundance: NA; d_gene: NA; CDR3aa: CASSAGHSGNTIYF; CDR3nt: TGTGCCAGTAGTGCAGGACACTCTGGAAACACCATATATTTT
j_gene: TRBJ2-7; v_gene: TRBV15; abundance: NA; d_gene: TRBD1; CDR3aa: CATSRGGGQSTKQYF; CDR3nt: TGTGCCACCAGCAGAGGAGGGGGACAGAGTACGAAGCAGTACTTC
j_gene: TRBJ1-1; v_gene: TRBV4-3; abundance: NA; d_gene: NA; CDR3aa: CASSQDRWGQTEAFF; CDR3nt: TGCGCCAGCAGCCAAGATAGGTGGGGCCAAACTGAAGCTTTCTTT
j_gene: TRBJ1-1; v_gene: TRBV2; abundance: NA; d_gene: NA; CDR3aa: CASSASGMNTEAFF; CDR3nt: TGTGCCAGCAGTGCCTCAGGGATGAACACTGAAGCTTTCTTT
j_gene: TRBJ1-1; v_gene: TRBV5-1; abundance: NA; d_gene: TRBD1; CDR3aa: CASSGQGGPETEAFF; CDR3nt: TGCGCCAGCAGCGGACAGGGGGGCCCGGAAACTGAAGCTTTCTTT
j_gene: TRBJ2-1; v_gene: TRBV7-6; abundance: few; d_gene: TRBD2; CDR3aa: CASSRLAGGYNEQFF; CDR3nt: TGTGCCAGCAGCCGTCTTGCGGGAGGATACAATGAGCAGTTCTTC
j_gene: TRBJ1-5; v_gene: TRBV4-1; abundance: NA; d_gene: NA; CDR3aa: CASSRTEPYQPQHF; CDR3nt: TGCGCCAGCAGCCGGACAGAGCCTTATCAGCCCCAGCATTTT
j_gene: TRBJ2-3; v_gene: TRBV12-5; abundance: NA; d_gene: NA; CDR3aa: CASGLGLGAGATDTQYF; CDR3nt: TGTGCTAGTGGTTTGGGATTGGGGGCTGGGGCAACAGATACGCAGTATTTT
j_gene: TRBJ1-3; v_gene: TRBV5-1; abundance: NA; d_gene: NA; CDR3aa: CASSSLGRGTGNTIYF; CDR3nt: TGCGCCAGCAGCAGTCTGGGCCGGGGAACTGGAAACACCATATATTTT